This T cell receptor (beta chain) stems from a study of cytomegalovirus exposure and HLA in healthy donors. Profiled with immunoSEQ multiplex PCR; TCRdb holds only in-frame clones, not every one. The table shows 150,000 or so clones, with approximately 86% occurring only once. Only a few counts were recorded for this clone. Its target is unknown. The donors were in the approximately 120-subject validation cohort, distinct from the 666-subject first cohort. Study-level results: The study flagged approximately 180 TCR beta chains as cytomegalovirus-associated. Most TCRs appeared rarely, but some public TCRs recurred in many donors.

The V segment lost 2 bases and the J segment 5 bases; nucleotides outside the gene matches: 13. CDR1 and CDR2 (germline): SGHTA, FQGNSA. CDR3 length equals 18 residues. The specimen was PBMCs. The gene calls are TRBV7-2 and TRBJ2-3; 10 positions agree with TRBD2. The receptor comes from a man between 18 and 29 years old in good health and CMV-seropositive. Here the CDR3 DNA reads TGTGCCAGCAGCTTAAGAAACCTAGTAAGCGGGGGGGGAGATACGCAGTATTTT. Its protein is CASSLRNLVSGGGDTQYF.